This T cell receptor (beta chain) was found in a study of kidney transplant recipient with SARS-CoV-2 infection. Trimming pared 7 bases from V and 3 bases from J, leaving 13 bases between. Germline CDR1 SQVTM, CDR2 ANQGSEA. The CDR3 totals 12 residues. This clonotype was recorded many times. TCRdb reprocessed the reads with MiXCR, giving one entry per CDR3 protein. The data contain 200,000 to 300,000 distinct CDR3 sequences, about 30% of them singletons. This chain uses TRBV29-1 with TRBJ2-7, with D perhaps matching TRBD1 (5 bases). The source is a male patient aged 25-45 years who had COVID-19 and was a kidney transplant recipient. The graft donor may have contributed some T cells. Sequenced material: a blood sample, taken at baseline and between days 110 and 120 from a kidney transplant recipient. The CDR3 coding sequence is TGCAGCGCCGGTGACAGAAGCTACGAGCAGTACTTC. Encoded protein: CSAGDRSYEQYF.